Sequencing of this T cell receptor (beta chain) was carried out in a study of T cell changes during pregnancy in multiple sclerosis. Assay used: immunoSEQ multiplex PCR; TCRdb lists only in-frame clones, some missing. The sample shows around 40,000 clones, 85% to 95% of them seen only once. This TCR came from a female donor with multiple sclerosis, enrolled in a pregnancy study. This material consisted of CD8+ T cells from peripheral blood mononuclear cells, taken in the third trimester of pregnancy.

The CDR3 loop reads CASSVATTGPPNTGELFF. In DNA, the CDR3 is TGTGCCAGCAGCGTAGCTACGACAGGTCCCCCCAACACCGGGGAGCTGTTTTTT. The chain employs TRBV9 and TRBJ2-2; TRBD1 is a possible D gene (6 bases). The length of the CDR3 is 18 residues. CDR1 is SGDLS, CDR2 YYNGEE, per germline. V shed 0 bases and J shed 2 bases, with 17 bases lying between them.